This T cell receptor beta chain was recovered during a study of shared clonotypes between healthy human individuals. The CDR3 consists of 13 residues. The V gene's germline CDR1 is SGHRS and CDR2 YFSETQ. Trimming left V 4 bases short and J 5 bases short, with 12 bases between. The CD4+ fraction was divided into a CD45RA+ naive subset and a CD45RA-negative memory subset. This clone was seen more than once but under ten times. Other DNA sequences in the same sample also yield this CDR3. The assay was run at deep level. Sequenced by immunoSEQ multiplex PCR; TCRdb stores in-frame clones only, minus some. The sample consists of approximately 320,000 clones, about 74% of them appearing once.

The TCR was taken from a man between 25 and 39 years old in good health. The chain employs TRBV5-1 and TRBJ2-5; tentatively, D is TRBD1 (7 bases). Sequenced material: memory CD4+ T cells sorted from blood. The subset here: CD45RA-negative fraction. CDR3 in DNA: TGCGCCAGCAGCACGACAGGGAGGGAGACCCAGTACTTC. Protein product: CASSTTGRETQYF.